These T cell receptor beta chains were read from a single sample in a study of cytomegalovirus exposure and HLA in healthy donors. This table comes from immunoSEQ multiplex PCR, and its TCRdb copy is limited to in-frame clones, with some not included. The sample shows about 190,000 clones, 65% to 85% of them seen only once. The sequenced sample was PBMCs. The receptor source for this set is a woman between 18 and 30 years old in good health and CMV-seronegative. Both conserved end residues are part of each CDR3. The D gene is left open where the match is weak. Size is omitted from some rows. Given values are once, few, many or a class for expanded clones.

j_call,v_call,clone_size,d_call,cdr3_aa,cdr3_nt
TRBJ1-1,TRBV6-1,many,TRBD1,CASTLGQGTEAFF,TGTGCCAGCACCCTGGGACAGGGCACTGAAGCTTTCTTT
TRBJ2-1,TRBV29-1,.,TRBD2,CSGKLAGGLNNEQFF,TGCAGCGGGAAACTAGCGGGGGGACTTAACAATGAGCAGTTCTTC
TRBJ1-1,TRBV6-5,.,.,CASRTGTLTEAFF,TGTGCCAGCAGGACCGGGACTCTAACTGAAGCTTTCTTT
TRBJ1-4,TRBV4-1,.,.,CASSQGTETNEKLFF,TGCGCCAGCAGCCAAGGTACTGAAACTAATGAAAAACTGTTTTTT
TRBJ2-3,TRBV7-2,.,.,CASSLIADTQYF,TGTGCCAGCAGCTTAATAGCAGATACGCAGTATTTT
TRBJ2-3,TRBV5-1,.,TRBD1,CASSFLGDRVADTQYF,TGCGCCAGCAGCTTCCTGGGGGACAGGGTCGCAGATACGCAGTATTTT
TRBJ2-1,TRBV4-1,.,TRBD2,CASSQVTGGRNEQFF,TGCGCCAGCAGCCAAGTAACGGGGGGGCGAAATGAGCAGTTCTTC
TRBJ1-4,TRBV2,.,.,CASRATATNEKLFF,TGTGCCAGCAGAGCGACTGCAACTAATGAAAAACTGTTTTTT
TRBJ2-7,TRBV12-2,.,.,CAEGQRQGGIYEQYF,TGTGCGGAGGGGCAGCGACAGGGGGGAATCTACGAGCAGTACTTC
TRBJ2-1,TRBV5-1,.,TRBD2,CASSSSGGADNEQFF,TGCGCCAGCAGCTCAAGCGGGGGGGCCGACAATGAGCAGTTCTTC
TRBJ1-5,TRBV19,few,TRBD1,CASSILRAGGYGQPQHF,TGTGCCAGTAGTATCTTAAGGGCAGGGGGGTACGGTCAGCCCCAGCATTTT
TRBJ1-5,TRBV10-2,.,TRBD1,CASSGQGLSNQPQHF,TGCGCCAGCAGCGGACAGGGACTTAGCAATCAGCCCCAGCATTTT
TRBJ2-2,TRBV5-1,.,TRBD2,CASSSSGGNTGELFF,TGCGCCAGCAGCTCCAGCGGGGGGAACACCGGGGAGCTGTTTTTT
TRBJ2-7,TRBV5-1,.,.,CASSLWELSYEQYF,TGCGCCAGCAGCTTGTGGGAGTTATCCTACGAGCAGTACTTC
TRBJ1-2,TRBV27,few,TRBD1,CASSLGQGVGETF,TGTGCCAGCAGTTTAGGGCAGGGGGTAGGTGAGACCTTC
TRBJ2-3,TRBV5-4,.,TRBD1,CASSRRTGRGTDTQYF,TGTGCCAGCAGCCGTAGGACAGGTCGGGGCACAGATACGCAGTATTTT
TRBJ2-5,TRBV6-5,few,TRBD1,CASSYSRAGGETQYF,TGTGCCAGCAGTTACTCGAGGGCAGGGGGAGAGACCCAGTACTTC
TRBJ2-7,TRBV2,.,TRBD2,CASTYSGGVYEQYF,TGTGCCAGCACCTATAGCGGGGGAGTCTACGAGCAGTACTTC
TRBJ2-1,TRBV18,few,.,CASSPIGQGGSEQFF,TGTGCCAGCTCACCTATAGGCCAGGGGGGCAGTGAGCAGTTCTTC
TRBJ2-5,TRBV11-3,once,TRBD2,CASSLDAGEQYF,TGTGCCAGCAGCTTAGATGCGGGAGAGCAGTACTTC
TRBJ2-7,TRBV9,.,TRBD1,CASSVGQGLPYEQYF,TGTGCCAGCAGCGTCGGACAGGGGTTACCCTACGAGCAGTACTTC
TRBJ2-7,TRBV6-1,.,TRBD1,CASQLGQGDPYEQYF,TGTGCCAGCCAGCTCGGACAGGGGGATCCCTACGAGCAGTACTTC
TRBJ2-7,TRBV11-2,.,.,CASSFNKPVRGEQYF,TGTGCCAGCAGCTTTAACAAGCCGGTCCGAGGAGAGCAGTACTTC
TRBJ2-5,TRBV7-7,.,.,CASSFGRVGEETQYF,TGTGCTAGCAGCTTCGGGAGAGTAGGAGAAGAGACCCAGTACTTC
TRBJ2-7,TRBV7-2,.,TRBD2,CASSIAGGPYEQYF,TGTGCCAGCAGCATCGCGGGAGGCCCGTACGAGCAGTACTTC
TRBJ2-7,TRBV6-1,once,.,CASSEWAGIGEQYF,TGTGCCAGCAGTGAATGGGCAGGGATCGGCGAGCAGTACTTC
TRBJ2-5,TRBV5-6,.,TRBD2,CASSSQAKTSGRGETQYF,TGTGCCAGCAGTTCACAGGCTAAGACTAGCGGGAGGGGGGAGACCCAGTACTTC
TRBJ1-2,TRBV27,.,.,CASCRGPTNYGYTF,TGTGCCAGCTGCCGTGGGCCGACTAACTATGGCTACACCTTC
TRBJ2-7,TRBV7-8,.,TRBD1,CASSLGIRTGLYEQYF,TGTGCCAGCAGCTTAGGGATTCGGACAGGCCTCTACGAGCAGTACTTC
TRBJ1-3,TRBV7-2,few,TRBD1,CASKGRTGSGNTIYF,TGTGCCAGCAAGGGGCGGACAGGCTCTGGAAACACCATATATTTT
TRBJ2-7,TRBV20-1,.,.,CSAREGSEQYF,TGCAGTGCTAGGGAGGGGAGCGAGCAGTACTTC
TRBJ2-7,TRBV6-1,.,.,CASRSRDNYEQYF,TGTGCCAGCAGGTCCCGGGACAATTACGAGCAGTACTTC
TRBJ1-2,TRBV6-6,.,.,CASHSPGIGGDYGYTF,TGTGCCAGCCATAGTCCTGGAATTGGGGGCGACTATGGCTACACCTTC